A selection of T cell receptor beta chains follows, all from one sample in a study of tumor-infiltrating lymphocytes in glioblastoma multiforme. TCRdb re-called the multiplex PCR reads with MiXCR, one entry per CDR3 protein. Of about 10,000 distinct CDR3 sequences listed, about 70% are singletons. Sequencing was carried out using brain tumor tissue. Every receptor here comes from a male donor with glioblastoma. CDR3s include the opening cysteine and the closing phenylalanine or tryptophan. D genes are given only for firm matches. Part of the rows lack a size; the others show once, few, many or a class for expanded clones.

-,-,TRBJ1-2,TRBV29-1,CSVPTDLTGYGYTF,TGCAGCGTTCCGACAGACCTTACGGGCTATGGCTACACCTTC
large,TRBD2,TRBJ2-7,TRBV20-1,CSARNLADKWEQYF,TGCAGTGCTAGAAACCTAGCGGATAAGTGGGAGCAGTACTTC
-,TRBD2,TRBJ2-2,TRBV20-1,CSPLQLAENTGELFF,TGCAGTCCCCTTCAGCTAGCGGAGAACACCGGGGAGCTGTTTTTT
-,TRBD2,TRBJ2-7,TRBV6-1,CASSEYGGMGPRHF,TGTGCCAGCAGTGAGTACGGGGGGATGGGCCCCCGGCACTTC
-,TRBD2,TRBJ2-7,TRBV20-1,CSAQNWREGREQYF,TGCAGTGCTCAAAACTGGCGGGAGGGGCGCGAGCAGTACTTC
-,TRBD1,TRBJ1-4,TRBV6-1,CASSITTTGINEKLFF,TGTGCCAGCAGTATAACAACGACAGGGATTAATGAAAAACTGTTTTTT
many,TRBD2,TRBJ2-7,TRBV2,CASSEEASGVMEQYF,TGTGCCAGCAGTGAAGAGGCTAGCGGGGTAATGGAGCAGTACTTC
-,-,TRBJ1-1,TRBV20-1,CSVSTILNTETFF,TGCAGTGTTAGCACCATCCTGAACACTGAAACTTTCTTT
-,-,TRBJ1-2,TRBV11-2,CASSASISNYGYTF,TGTGCCAGCAGCGCCAGTATATCTAACTATGGCTACACCTTC
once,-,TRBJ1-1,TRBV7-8,CASILGVMNTEALF,TGTGCCAGCATCTTAGGCGTCATGAACACTGAAGCTCTCTTT
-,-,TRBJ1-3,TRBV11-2,CASSPQLDSTGNTIYF,TGTGCCAGCAGCCCCCAATTGGACAGTACTGGAAACACCATATATTTT
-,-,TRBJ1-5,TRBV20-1,CSASRLGLAGGTSSTDTQHF,TGCAGTGCTAGTCGCCTCGGACTAGCGGGAGGGACGAGTAGCACAGATACGCAGCATTTT
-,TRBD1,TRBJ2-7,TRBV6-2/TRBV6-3,CASSSWDSIYEQYF,TGTGCCAGCAGCTCGTGGGACAGTATCTACGAGCAGTACTTC
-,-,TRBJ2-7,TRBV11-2,CASSSSSIALYEQYF,TGTGCCAGCAGCTCCTCTAGCATAGCGCTATACGAGCAGTACTTC
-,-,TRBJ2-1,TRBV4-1,CASSVTDSYNEQFF,TGCGCCAGCAGCGTGACGGATTCCTACAATGAGCAGTTCTTC
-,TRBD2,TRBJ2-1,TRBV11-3,CASSLGGGASYNGQFF,TGTGCCAGCAGCTTGGGCGGGGGGGCCTCCTACAATGGGCAGTTCTTC
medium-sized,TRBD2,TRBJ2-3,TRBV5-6,CASSLFGLREGGADTQYF,TGTGCCAGCAGCTTGTTTGGCTTGCGGGAGGGCGGCGCAGATACGCAGTATTTT
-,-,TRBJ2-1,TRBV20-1,CSTYNEQFF,TGCAGTACATACAATGAGCAGTTCTTC
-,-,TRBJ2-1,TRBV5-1,CASSLFYNEQFF,TGCGCCAGCAGCTTGTTCTACAATGAGCAGTTCTTC
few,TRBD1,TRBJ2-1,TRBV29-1,CSVGVRQGVNEQFF,TGCAGCGTTGGGGTGCGGCAGGGGGTCAATGAGCAGTTCTTC
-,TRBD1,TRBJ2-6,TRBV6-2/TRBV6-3,CASSRTGGSGANVLTF,TGTGCCAGCAGTCGTACAGGGGGCTCTGGGGCCAACGTCTTGACTTTC
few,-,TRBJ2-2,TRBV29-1,CSASLDIDGELFF,TGCAGCGCATCTTTGGACATTGACGGGGAGCTGTTTTTT
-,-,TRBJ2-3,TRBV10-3,CAISDPGRLDTDTQYF,TGTGCCATCAGTGATCCTGGGAGACTGGACACAGATACGCAGTATTTT
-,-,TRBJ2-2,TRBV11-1,CAGSLSTGPLGELFF,TGTGCCGGCAGCCTATCGACAGGACCCCTCGGGGAGCTGTTTTTT
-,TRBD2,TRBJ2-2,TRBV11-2,CASTPPFGQGLAVNTGELFF,TGTGCCAGCACCCCCCCATTCGGCCAAGGGCTAGCGGTGAACACCGGGGAGCTGTTTTTC
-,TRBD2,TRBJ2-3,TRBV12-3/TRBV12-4,CASSPLGGGDTQYF,TGTGCCAGCAGCCCCTTAGGCGGGGGGGATACGCAGTATTTT
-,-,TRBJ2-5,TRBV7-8,CASSPQSRGGETQYF,TGTGCCAGCAGCCCTCAGTCCAGAGGCGGAGAGACCCAGTACTTC
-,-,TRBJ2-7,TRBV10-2,CASSESLEQYF,TGCGCCAGCAGTGAGTCGCTTGAGCAGTACTTC
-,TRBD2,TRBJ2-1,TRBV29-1,CSGGLAGWQSF,TGCAGCGGAGGACTAGCGGGATGGCAGTCCTTC
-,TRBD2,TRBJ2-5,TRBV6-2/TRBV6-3,CASRQDGRETQYF,TGTGCCAGCAGACAAGACGGGAGGGAGACCCAGTACTTC
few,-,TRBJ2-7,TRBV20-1,CSARGQGSDSSYEQYF,TGCAGTGCTAGAGGTCAGGGTTCGGACAGCTCCTACGAGCAGTACTTC
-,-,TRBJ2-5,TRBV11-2,CASSFIGTSKRTQYF,TGTGCCAGTAGCTTTATCGGGACCAGCAAAAGAACCCAGTACTTC
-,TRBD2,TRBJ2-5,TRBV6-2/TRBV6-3,CASFSAGGQETQYF,TGTGCCAGCTTTTCAGCGGGAGGACAAGAGACCCAGTACTTC
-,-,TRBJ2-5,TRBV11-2,CASSLSWTSRGTQYF,TGTGCCAGCAGCCTTAGCTGGACCAGCAGAGGAACACAGTACTTC
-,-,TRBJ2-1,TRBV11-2,CASSSPQNSGYNEQFF,TGTGCCAGCAGCTCGCCCCAAAATTCAGGTTACAATGAGCAGTTCTTC
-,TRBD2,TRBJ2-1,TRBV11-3,CASSQAGRSYNEQFF,TGTGCCAGCAGCCAAGCGGGGAGGTCATACAATGAGCAGTTCTTC
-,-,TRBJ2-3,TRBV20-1,CSVAWLSQGLSSDTQYF,TGCAGTGTCGCGTGGTTATCACAGGGACTTAGCTCAGATACACAGTATTTT
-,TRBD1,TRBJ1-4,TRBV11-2,CASALQGQANEKLFF,TGTGCCAGCGCTCTACAGGGACAGGCGAATGAAAAACTGTTTTTT
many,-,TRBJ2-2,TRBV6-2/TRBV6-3,CASSYRDTGELFF,TGTGCCAGCAGTTACAGGGACACCGGGGAGCTGTTTTTT
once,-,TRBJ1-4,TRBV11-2,CASSLLGATNEKLFF,TGTGCCAGCAGCTTACTAGGGGCGACTAATGAAAAACTGTTTTTT
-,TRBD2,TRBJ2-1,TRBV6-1,CASSATSGSISNEQFF,TGTGCCAGCAGTGCTACTAGCGGGAGTATTAGCAATGAGCAGTTCTTC
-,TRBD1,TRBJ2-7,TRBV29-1,CSVCIRGRTLDEQYF,TGCAGCGTTTGTATAAGGGGGCGGACCTTGGACGAGCAGTACTTC
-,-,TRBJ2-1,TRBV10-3,CAISNRVLGSGEQFF,TGTGCCATCAGCAACCGGGTATTGGGTAGTGGTGAGCAGTTCTTC
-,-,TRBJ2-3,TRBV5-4,CASSLGGANADTQYF,TGTGCCAGCAGCTTGGGGGGGGCTAATGCAGATACGCAGTATTTT
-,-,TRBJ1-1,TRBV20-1,CSSPREECTEAFF,TGCAGTTCTCCCCGGGAGGAATGCACTGAAGCTTTCTTT
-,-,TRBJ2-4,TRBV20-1,CSAIPGLGKNIHYF,TGCAGTGCAATCCCGGGGCTAGGAAAAAACATTCATTACTTC